This T cell receptor beta chain was captured in a study of tumor-infiltrating lymphocytes in primary liver carcinoma. Looking at the study overall: Samples returned roughly 3.5 to 7.13 million productive TCRbeta reads each. Read depth did not differ significantly between tissue types.

The germline V gene has CDR1 MNHEY and CDR2 SVGEGT. This CDR3 has 18 residues. The roughly 17-32 mg bulk tissue piece was not sorted before simultaneous RNA and DNA extraction. The patients carried chronic HBV infection and had received no treatment. More than 75% viable tumor cells made up every tumor sample. The investigators made TCR beta cDNA from approximately 510 ng total RNA, using a constant-region primer. Slightly modified ARM-PCR with three nested multiplex PCR rounds yielded TCR beta libraries. TRBV1-TRBV30 forward primers paired with a C-beta reverse primer were used in the first two PCR rounds, which ran approximately 11 cycles each. TCRdb reprocessed the multiplex PCR reads with MiXCR, giving one entry per CDR3 protein. The data hold around 29,000 distinct CDR3 sequences, with 70% to 80% observed a single time.

The sequencing sample was made of liver tumor tissue from sampling region 5. Stated subset: tumor region T5, tumor centre. The TCR comes from a man between 35 and 55 years old with primary liver carcinoma and hepatitis B virus infection. The rearrangement links TRBV6-2 or TRBV6-3 to TRBJ2-2; 13 nucleotides line up with TRBD2. The chain's CDR3 is CACSSGLAGVGNTGELFF. The CDR3 region has the DNA TGTGCATGCAGCTCCGGACTAGCGGGAGTAGGGAACACCGGGGAGCTGTTTTTT.